The T cell receptor (beta chain) described here comes from a study of cytomegalovirus exposure and HLA in healthy donors. The study ran its PCR with 60 Vbeta and 13 Jbeta primers. Sequenced by immunoSEQ multiplex PCR; TCRdb stores in-frame clones only, minus some. The sample shows 64,000 or so clones, roughly 70% of them seen only once. There are 13 residues in the CDR3. V was clipped by 5 bases and J by 2 bases, with 9 bases between them. The germline CDR1 and CDR2 sequences are MNHEY and SVGAGI. Sequencing was carried out using PBMCs. This TCR came from a woman between 45 and 60 years old in good health and CMV-seropositive. The gene calls are TRBV6-5 and TRBJ1-1, with a tentative D call TRBD1 (6 bases). CDR3 in DNA: TGTGCCAGCAGTGGGGACACAAACACTGAAGCTTTCTTT. Amino acid sequence: CASSGDTNTEAFF.